This TCR beta chain was identified during a study of cytomegalovirus exposure and HLA in healthy donors. Whole-study findings and limits: Listed as cytomegalovirus-associated were 170 or so TCR beta chains. One later analysis reportedly identified an Asian-associated ancestry cluster that showed fewer N-insertions than the 666-donor mean. With further analysis later on, most CMV-associated TCR beta chains appeared HLA-restricted. The authors later linked a missense DCLRE1C variant to TCR beta V- and J-gene trimming.

The PCR employed 60 Vbeta primers together with 13 Jbeta primers. Method: immunoSEQ multiplex PCR; TCRdb's copy keeps in-frame clones and lacks some. The data contain about 140,000 clones, 65% to 80% of them seen just once; the ten biggest clones take up 1.6%. Germline V CDR1 and CDR2: GTSNPN, SVGIG (reference sequence). CDR3 length equals 13 residues. V dropped 4 bases and J dropped 10; count of bases not matched to a gene: 8. Worth noting for this clone: The target antigen is unknown.

This chain uses TRBV30 with TRBJ2-1; 9 bases map to TRBD2. Specimen: PBMCs. This sequence was found in a young woman in good health and CMV-seronegative. The CDR3 is CAWTGGRGDEQFF. DNA for the CDR3: TGTGCCTGGACCGGCGGGAGGGGGGACGAGCAGTTCTTC.